Following are 18 T cell receptor beta chains from one sample sequenced in a study of read filtering for tumor transcriptome and immune sequencing. The library was built from 400 ng RNA with molecular barcoded adaptors for alpha/delta and beta/gamma chains. MiXCR, run by TCRdb on the reads, gives a single entry per CDR3 protein. The sample records about 93,000 distinct CDR3 sequences, about 22% being singletons. Sequenced input: a population of CD138-negative cells sorted from bone marrow. Receptor source: a donor older than 35 with multiple myeloma.

Ten or more counts support this clonotype. The chain is built from TRBV4-1 and TRBJ2-1, with 10 bases identical to TRBD2. Trimming removed 2 bases from V and 10 bases from J; junction bases left unmatched: 5. The CDR3 is made up of 14 amino acids. The germline CDR1 and CDR2 sequences are MGHRA and YSYEKL. The CDR3 spells CASSQSGGGGEQFF. The CDR3, as DNA: TGCGCCAGCAGCCAAAGCGGGGGGGGAGGCGAGCAGTTCTTC.

In this sample, this clonotype turned up many times. The chain joins TRBV27 to TRBJ2-4, with 9 positions matching TRBD1. The length of the CDR3 is 15 residues. J was trimmed by 7 bases and V by 5 bases; bases with no gene match: 9. Germline lookup yields CDR1 MNHEY and CDR2 SMNVEV (reference sequence). The CDR3 DNA reads TGTGCCAGCAGTCTGACAGGGGGTGATTGGAACATTCAGTACTTC. Translated, it gives CASSLTGGDWNIQYF.

The gene calls are TRBV28 and TRBJ1-2; weak D call: TRBD1 (6 bases). The CDR3 sequence is 16 residues long. CDR1 is MDHEN, CDR2 SYDVKM, per germline. V was trimmed by 5 bases and J by 4 bases, leaving 20 bases between them. The CDR3 nucleotides read TGTGCCAGCAGTACCGGGACAACCCCCCCGGCCTATGGCTACACCTTC. It encodes CASSTGTTPPAYGYTF.

This clonotype has a count of ten or more. A much bigger clone sits one base away, suggesting this may be a read error. Here the CDR3 omits its conserved ending phenylalanine or tryptophan, so a read error is the likely source. The J gene is TRBJ1-1, the V gene TRBV20-1, with a possible D match to TRBD1 (5 bases). The CDR3 extends over 13 amino acids. The germline V and J ends were trimmed by 6 bases and 3 bases, with 14 bases remaining between them. The germline gives CDR1 DFQATT, CDR2 SNEGSKA (reference sequence). The CDR3: CSAFTQGYTEAFI. In DNA form, the CDR3 reads TGCAGTGCATTCACCCAGGGTTACACTGAAGCTTTCATT.

J is TRBJ1-3 and V is TRBV13; the D is unclear. The germline gives CDR1 PRHDT, CDR2 FYEKMQ (reference sequence). The V gene lost 5 bases and the J gene lost 7 bases, with 9 bases spanning the gap. The CDR3 runs 12 residues. The CDR3 DNA reads TGTGCCAGCAGCAGGGTTGCCAACACCATATATTTT. Residues: CASSRVANTIYF.

This clonotype was counted ten times or more. This chain joins TRBV29-1 and TRBJ2-5; D could derive from TRBD1 or TRBD2 (6 bases each). Trimming left V 4 bases short and J 5 bases short, with 17 bases between. The CDR3 is 14 residues long. The germline V gene encodes CDR1 SQVTM and CDR2 ANQGSEA. In nucleotides, the CDR3 is TGCAGCGTTGGAAAAGGCACAGGGAGGGAGACCCAGTACTTC. Translation: CSVGKGTGRETQYF. Filled out from reference TRBV29-1 and TRBJ2-5, the complete variable domain reads SAVISQKPSRDICQRGTSLTIQCQVDSQVTMMFWYRQQPGQSLTLIATANQGSEATYESGFVIDKFPISRPNLTFSTLTVSNMSPEDSSIYLCSVGKGTGRETQYFGPGTRLLVL.

This clonotype has ten or more counts. This sequence joins TRBV5-1 and TRBJ2-6, with TRBD2 as a possible D gene (5 bases). The V end lost 0 bases, the J end lost 2 bases, and 9 bases lay between the germline ends. The CDR3 runs 16 residues. Germline CDR1 is SGHRS and CDR2 is YFSETQ. This chain's CDR3 is CASSLDPGTGANVLTF. CDR3 DNA sequence: TGCGCCAGCAGCTTGGATCCGGGGACTGGGGCCAACGTCCTGACTTTC.

This clonotype was recorded at least ten times. The rearrangement links TRBV23-1 to TRBJ2-1; D is perhaps TRBD2 (5 bases). TRBV23-1 is marked as an open reading frame, function uncertain. The V end lost 3 bases, the J end lost 6 bases, and 15 bases lay between the germline ends. The CDR3 is made up of 15 amino acids. In DNA, the CDR3 is TGCGCCAGCAGTCACCCCGAGGGCCGGGGCAATGAGCAGTTCTTC. Amino acids: CASSHPEGRGNEQFF.

The rearrangement joins TRBV12-3 or TRBV12-4 to TRBJ1-1, with D tentatively TRBD1 (5 bases). The V gene lost 6 bases and the J gene lost 4 bases, with 9 bases spanning the gap. The CDR3 loop spans 12 amino acids. CDR3 loop: CASRGLVTEAFF. The CDR3 nucleotides read TGTGCCAGCAGGGGGCTAGTCACTGAAGCTTTCTTT.

This clonotype has a count of ten or more. The genes are TRBV2 and TRBJ2-7; TRBD2 agrees at 8 bases. V lost 4 bases to trimming and J lost 2 bases; unmatched junction nucleotides: 7. This CDR3 contains 15 residues. Germline values: CDR1 SNHLY, CDR2 FYNNEI. The CDR3 nucleotides are TGTGCCAGCAGTGTCACCTCGGGGGGGCCCTACGAGCAGTACTTC. As protein: CASSVTSGGPYEQYF. The full variable domain, rest sourced from reference TRBV2 and TRBJ2-7, is EPEVTQTPSHQVTQMGQEVILRCVPISNHLYFYWYRQILGQKVEFLVSFYNNEISEKSEIFDDQFSVERPDGSNFTLKIRSTKLEDSAMYFCASSVTSGGPYEQYFGPGTRLTVT.

This clonotype was counted between two and nine times. The chain joins TRBV20-1 to TRBJ1-5; D may be TRBD1 (5 bases). CDR3 length equals 15 residues. Germline lookup yields CDR1 DFQATT and CDR2 SNEGSKA (reference sequence). Trimming cost V 5 bases and J 3 bases, with 17 bases left between them. CDR3 region: CSAAKGPALNQPQHF. The CDR3 DNA follows: TGCAGTGCTGCCAAGGGACCCGCGCTCAATCAGCCCCAGCATTTT.

As to this clonotype: Being one base from a much bigger clone, this may be a read error. The genes are TRBV12-3 or TRBV12-4 and TRBJ2-5; 9 positions agree with TRBD1. The CDR3 covers 15 residues. J was trimmed by 6 bases and V by 3 bases; bases with no gene match: 8. This chain's CDR3 is CASSLGQGGEKTQYF. The CDR3 DNA follows: TGTGCCAGCAGTTTGGGACAGGGCGGGGAGAAGACCCAGTACTTC.

This clonotype was counted at least ten times. The chain is built from TRBV7-2 and TRBJ2-1; unclear D gene. V lost 2 bases and J 10 bases, leaving 6 bases between the germline ends. The CDR3 runs to 11 residues. The germline V gene has CDR1 SGHTA and CDR2 FQGNSA. The CDR3 bases are TGTGCCAGCAGCTTAATGAACGAGCAGTTCTTC. The encoded protein is CASSLMNEQFF.

A word on this clonotype: A single base separates this from a much larger clone, so it may be a read error. V usage is TRBV20-1 and J usage is TRBJ1-2, with no clear D. Germline lookup yields CDR1 DFQATT and CDR2 SNEGSKA (reference sequence). The CDR3 is 13 residues long. The CDR3 loop reads CSARDIGVYGYAF. In DNA, the CDR3 is TGCAGTGCTAGAGATATTGGGGTCTATGGCTACGCCTTC.

This clonotype occurred many times. The chain uses TRBV5-5 and TRBJ2-5; 12 bases map to TRBD2. Germline CDR1 SGHKS, CDR2 YYEKEE (reference sequence). The CDR3 is made up of 16 amino acids. The V segment lost 1 base and the J segment 5 bases; nucleotides outside the gene matches: 6. Written as DNA, the CDR3 is TGTGCCAGCAGCTTGTCTAGCGGGGGGGCGTTGGAGACCCAGTACTTC. Amino acid sequence: CASSLSSGGALETQYF.

V gene TRBV19 combines with J gene TRBJ2-3; 8 bases match TRBD1. The CDR3 totals 15 residues. Germline CDR1 LNHDA, CDR2 SQIVND (reference sequence). J gave up 6 bases and V 1 base, and 6 bases lay outside the gene matches. CDR3 coding DNA: TGTGCCAGTAGTATAGGTGCAGGGGGCCCCGATACGCAGTATTTT. Protein product: CASSIGAGGPDTQYF.

In its sample, this clonotype was seen a few times. The J gene is TRBJ1-4, the V gene TRBV5-1, with unresolved D. Between the trimmed V and J ends, which lost 2 bases and 8 bases, there was a span of 13 bases. The CDR3 totals 14 residues. CDR1 SGHRS and CDR2 YFSETQ come from the germline V gene. This chain's CDR3 is CASSFTGGGEKLFF. The CDR3 bases are TGCGCCAGCAGCTTTACGGGCGGAGGGGAAAAACTGTTTTTT.

This clonotype was recorded a few times. This rearrangement joins TRBV7-9 to TRBJ1-5; D unclear. The CDR3 is 14 residues long. CDR1 is SEHNR, CDR2 FQNEAQ, per germline (reference sequence). With 4 bases removed from V and 0 bases from J, the gap between germline ends came to 7 bases. The CDR3 region is CASSSQDSNQPQHF. The CDR3 DNA is TGTGCCAGCAGCTCCCAGGATAGCAATCAGCCCCAGCATTTT.